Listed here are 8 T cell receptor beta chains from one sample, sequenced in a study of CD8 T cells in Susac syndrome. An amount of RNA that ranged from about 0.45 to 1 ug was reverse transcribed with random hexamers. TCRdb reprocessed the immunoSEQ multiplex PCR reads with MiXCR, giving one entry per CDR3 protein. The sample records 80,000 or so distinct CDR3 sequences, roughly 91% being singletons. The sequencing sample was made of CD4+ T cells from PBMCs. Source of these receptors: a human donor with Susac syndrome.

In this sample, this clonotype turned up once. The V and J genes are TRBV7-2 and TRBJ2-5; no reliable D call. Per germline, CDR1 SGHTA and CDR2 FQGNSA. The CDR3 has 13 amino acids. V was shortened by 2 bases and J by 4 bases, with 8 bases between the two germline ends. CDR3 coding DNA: TGTGCCAGCAGCTTAAGGGCTGGAGAGACCCAGTACTTC. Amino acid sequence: CASSLRAGETQYF.

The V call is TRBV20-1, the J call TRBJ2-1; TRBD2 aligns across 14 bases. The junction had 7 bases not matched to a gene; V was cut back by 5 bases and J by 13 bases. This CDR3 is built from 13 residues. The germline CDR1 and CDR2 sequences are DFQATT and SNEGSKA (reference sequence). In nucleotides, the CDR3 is TGCAGTGCTTTTAAAGGGACTAGCGGGAGACAGTTCTTC. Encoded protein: CSAFKGTSGRQFF.

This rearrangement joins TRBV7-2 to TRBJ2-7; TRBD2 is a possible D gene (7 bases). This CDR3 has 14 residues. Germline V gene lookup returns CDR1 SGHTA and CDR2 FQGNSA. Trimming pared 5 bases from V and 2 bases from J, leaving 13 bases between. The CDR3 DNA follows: TGTGCCAGCAGCACGGTGGGGGGGCCCTACGAGCAGTACTTC. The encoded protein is CASSTVGGPYEQYF.

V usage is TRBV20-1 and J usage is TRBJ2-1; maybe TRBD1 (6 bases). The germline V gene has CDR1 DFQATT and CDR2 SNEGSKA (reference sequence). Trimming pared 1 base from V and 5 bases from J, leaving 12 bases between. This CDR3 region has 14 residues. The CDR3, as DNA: TGCAGTGCTAGAGGGGGACACTTCGACAATGAGCAGTTCTTC. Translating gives CSARGGHFDNEQFF.

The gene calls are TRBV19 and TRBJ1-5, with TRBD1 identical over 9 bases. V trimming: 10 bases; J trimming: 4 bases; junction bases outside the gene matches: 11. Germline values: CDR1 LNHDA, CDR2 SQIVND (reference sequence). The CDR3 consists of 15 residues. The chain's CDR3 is CATAPGQGRNQPQHF. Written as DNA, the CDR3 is TGTGCCACCGCGCCGGGACAGGGAAGAAATCAGCCCCAGCATTTT.

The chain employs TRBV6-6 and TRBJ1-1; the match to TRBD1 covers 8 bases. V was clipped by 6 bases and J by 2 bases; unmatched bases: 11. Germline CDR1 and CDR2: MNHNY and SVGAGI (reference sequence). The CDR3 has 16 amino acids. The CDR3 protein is CASSVGQGGGNTEAFF. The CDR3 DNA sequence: TGTGCCAGCAGCGTCGGACAGGGAGGGGGAAACACTGAAGCTTTCTTT.

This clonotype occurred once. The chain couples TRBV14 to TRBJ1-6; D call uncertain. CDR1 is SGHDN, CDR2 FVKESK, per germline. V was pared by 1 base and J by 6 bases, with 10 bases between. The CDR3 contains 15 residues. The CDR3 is CASSQVETFNSPLHF. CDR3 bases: TGTGCCAGCAGCCAAGTTGAGACTTTTAATTCACCCCTCCACTTT.

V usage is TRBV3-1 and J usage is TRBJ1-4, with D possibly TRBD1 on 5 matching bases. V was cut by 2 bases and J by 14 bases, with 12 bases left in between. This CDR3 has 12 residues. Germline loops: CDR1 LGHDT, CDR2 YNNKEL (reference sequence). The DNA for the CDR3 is TGTGCCAGCAGCCAAAGGGACCGTGGGCTGTTTTTT. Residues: CASSQRDRGLFF.